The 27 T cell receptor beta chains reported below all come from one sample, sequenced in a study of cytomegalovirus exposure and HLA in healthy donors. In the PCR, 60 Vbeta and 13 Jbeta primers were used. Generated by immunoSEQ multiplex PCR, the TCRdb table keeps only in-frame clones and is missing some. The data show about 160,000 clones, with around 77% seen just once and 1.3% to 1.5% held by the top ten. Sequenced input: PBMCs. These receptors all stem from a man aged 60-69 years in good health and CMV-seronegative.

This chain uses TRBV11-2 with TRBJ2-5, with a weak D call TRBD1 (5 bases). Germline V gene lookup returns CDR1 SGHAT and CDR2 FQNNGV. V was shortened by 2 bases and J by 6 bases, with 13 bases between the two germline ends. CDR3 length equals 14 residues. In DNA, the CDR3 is TGTGCCAGCAGCTTAAGTCAGGGTTCCAAGACCCAGTACTTC. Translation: CASSLSQGSKTQYF.

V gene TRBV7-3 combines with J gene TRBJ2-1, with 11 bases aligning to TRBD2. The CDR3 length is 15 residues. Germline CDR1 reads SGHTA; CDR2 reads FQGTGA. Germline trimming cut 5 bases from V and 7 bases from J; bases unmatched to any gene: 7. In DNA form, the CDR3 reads TGTGCCAGCAGCATCATAGCGGGGGGGCGGAATGAGCAGTTCTTC. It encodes CASSIIAGGRNEQFF.

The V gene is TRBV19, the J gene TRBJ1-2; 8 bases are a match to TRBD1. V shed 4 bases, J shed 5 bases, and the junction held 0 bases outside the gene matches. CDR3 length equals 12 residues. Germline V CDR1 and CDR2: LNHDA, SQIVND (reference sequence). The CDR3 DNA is TGTGCCAGTAGTAGGACAGGGTATGGCTACACCTTC. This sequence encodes CASSRTGYGYTF.

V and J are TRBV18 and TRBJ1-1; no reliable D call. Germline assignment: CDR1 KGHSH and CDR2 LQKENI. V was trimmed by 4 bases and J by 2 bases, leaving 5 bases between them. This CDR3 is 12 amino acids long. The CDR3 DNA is TGTGCCAGCTCACAGCCTAACACTGAAGCTTTCTTT. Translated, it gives CASSQPNTEAFF.

The CDR3 loop reads CASRAGGINGYTF. CDR3 coding DNA: TGTGCCAGCAGGGCAGGAGGGATCAATGGCTACACCTTC. The chain has TRBV28 and TRBJ1-2; D uncertain. The CDR3 is 13 amino acids. The V gene lost 6 bases and the J gene lost 6 bases, with 14 bases spanning the gap. Germline V gene lookup returns CDR1 MDHEN and CDR2 SYDVKM.

This CDR3 reads CASSVGLAGFSYEQYF. As DNA, the CDR3 is TGTGCCAGCAGCGTAGGACTAGCGGGGTTCTCCTACGAGCAGTACTTC. The chain joins TRBV9 to TRBJ2-7, with TRBD2 matching over 11 bases. Trimming removed 0 bases from V and 0 bases from J; junction bases left unmatched: 2. The germline V gene encodes CDR1 SGDLS and CDR2 YYNGEE. CDR3 length: 16 amino acids.

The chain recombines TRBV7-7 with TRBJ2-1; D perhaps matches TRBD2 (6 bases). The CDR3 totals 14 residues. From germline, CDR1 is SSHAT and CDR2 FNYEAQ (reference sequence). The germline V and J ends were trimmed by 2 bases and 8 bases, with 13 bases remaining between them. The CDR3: CASSLSGAGDEQFF. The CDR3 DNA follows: TGTGCCAGCAGCTTATCAGGAGCGGGCGATGAGCAGTTCTTC.

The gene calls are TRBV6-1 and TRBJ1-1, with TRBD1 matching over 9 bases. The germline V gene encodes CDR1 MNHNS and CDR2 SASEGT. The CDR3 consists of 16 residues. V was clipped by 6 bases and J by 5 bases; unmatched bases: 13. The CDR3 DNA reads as TGTGCCAGCAGAGAACGATTGGGGACAGGGAGAACTGAAGCTTTCTTT. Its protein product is CASRERLGTGRTEAFF.

Here the CDR3 DNA reads TGTGCCAGCAGCCTTGACAGGGCGTCGGGCTACACCTTC. This encodes CASSLDRASGYTF. The chain uses TRBV6-6 and TRBJ1-2; TRBD1 matches 7 bases. V trimming: 6 bases; J trimming: 8 bases; junction bases outside the gene matches: 9. Germline V gene sequence: CDR1 MNHNY, CDR2 SVGAGI (reference sequence). CDR3 length: 13 residues.

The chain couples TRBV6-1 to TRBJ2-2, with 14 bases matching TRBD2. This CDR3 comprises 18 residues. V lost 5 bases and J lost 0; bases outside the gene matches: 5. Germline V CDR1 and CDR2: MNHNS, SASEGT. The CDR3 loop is CASSKGLAGGSNTGELFF. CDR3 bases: TGTGCCAGCAGTAAAGGACTAGCGGGAGGTTCGAACACCGGGGAGCTGTTTTTT.

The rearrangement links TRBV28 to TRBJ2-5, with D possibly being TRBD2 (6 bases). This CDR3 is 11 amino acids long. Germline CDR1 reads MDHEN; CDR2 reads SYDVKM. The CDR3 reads CAVGEEETQYF. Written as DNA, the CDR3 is TGTGCAGTCGGGGAGGAAGAGACCCAGTACTTC.

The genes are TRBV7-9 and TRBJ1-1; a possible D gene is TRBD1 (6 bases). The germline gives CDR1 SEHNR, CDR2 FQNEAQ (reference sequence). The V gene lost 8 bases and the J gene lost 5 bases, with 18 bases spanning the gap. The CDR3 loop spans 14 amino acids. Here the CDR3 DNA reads TGTGCCAGCCGAAGGTGGGGGCTGGAGACTGAAGCTTTCTTT. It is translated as CASRRWGLETEAFF.

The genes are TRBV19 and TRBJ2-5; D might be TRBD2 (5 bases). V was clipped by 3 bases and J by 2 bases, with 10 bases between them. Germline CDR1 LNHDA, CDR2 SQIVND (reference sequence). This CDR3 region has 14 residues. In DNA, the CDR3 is TGTGCCAGTAGTATCAATCGGGGTCAAGAGACCCAGTACTTC. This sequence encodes CASSINRGQETQYF.

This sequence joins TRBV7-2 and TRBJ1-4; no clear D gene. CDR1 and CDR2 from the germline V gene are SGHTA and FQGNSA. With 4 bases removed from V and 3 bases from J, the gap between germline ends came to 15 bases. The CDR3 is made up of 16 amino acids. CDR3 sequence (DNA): TGTGCCAGCAGCTCGACTGTGGGTCAACCTAATGAAAAACTGTTTTTT. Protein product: CASSSTVGQPNEKLFF.

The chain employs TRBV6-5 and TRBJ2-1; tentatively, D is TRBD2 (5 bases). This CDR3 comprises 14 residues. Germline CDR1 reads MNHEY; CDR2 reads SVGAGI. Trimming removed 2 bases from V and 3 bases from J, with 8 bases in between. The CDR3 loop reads CASSYTGNYNEQFF. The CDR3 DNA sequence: TGTGCCAGCAGTTACACGGGGAACTACAATGAGCAGTTCTTC.

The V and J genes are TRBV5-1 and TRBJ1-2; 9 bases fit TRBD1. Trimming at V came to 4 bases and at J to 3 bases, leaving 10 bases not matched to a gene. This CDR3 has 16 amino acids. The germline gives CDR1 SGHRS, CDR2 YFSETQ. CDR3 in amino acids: CASSPGTGRVDYGYTF. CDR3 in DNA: TGCGCCAGCAGCCCGGGGACAGGGAGGGTTGACTATGGCTACACCTTC.

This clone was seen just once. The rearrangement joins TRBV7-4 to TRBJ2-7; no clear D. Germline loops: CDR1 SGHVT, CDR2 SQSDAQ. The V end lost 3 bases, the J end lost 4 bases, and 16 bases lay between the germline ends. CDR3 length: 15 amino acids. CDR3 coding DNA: TGTGCCAGCAGCTTCTTGACATTTTCTTGGTACGAGCAGTACTTC. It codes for CASSFLTFSWYEQYF.

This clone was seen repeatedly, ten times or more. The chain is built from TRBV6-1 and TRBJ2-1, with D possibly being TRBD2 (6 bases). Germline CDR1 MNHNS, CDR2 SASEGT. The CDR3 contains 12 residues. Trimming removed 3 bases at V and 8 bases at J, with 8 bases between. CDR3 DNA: TGTGCCAGCAGTGAGTCGGGGGATGAGCAGTTCTTC. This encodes CASSESGDEQFF.

This CDR3 reads CASSLEGTSTGGANVLTF. The DNA of the CDR3 is TGTGCCAGCAGCTTAGAGGGGACATCTACTGGGGGGGCCAACGTCCTGACTTTC. The chain employs TRBV7-9 and TRBJ2-6; maybe TRBD1 (6 bases). V was pared by 1 base and J by 4 bases, with 17 bases between. In germline, CDR1 is SEHNR, CDR2 FQNEAQ (reference sequence). The CDR3 length is 18 residues.

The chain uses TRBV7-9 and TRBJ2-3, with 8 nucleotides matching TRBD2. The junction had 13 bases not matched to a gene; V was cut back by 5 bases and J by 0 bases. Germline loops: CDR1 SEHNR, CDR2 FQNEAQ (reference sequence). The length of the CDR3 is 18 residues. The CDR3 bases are TGTGCCAGCAGCCCCCTCGCCGGGACTAGATTTAGCACAGATACGCAGTATTTT. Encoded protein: CASSPLAGTRFSTDTQYF.

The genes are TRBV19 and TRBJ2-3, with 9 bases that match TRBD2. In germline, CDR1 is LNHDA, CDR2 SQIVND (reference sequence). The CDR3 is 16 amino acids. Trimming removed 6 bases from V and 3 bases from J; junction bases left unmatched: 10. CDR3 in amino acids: CASSPLFAGGTDTQYF. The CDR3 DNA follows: TGTGCCAGTAGCCCCCTTTTTGCGGGGGGGACAGATACGCAGTATTTT.

The CDR3 DNA sequence: TGTGCCAGCAGTTTCGCAGTCTCCAAAAACATTCAGTACTTC. Translation: CASSFAVSKNIQYF. The genes are TRBV27 and TRBJ2-4; D is uncertain. Trimming stripped 3 bases from V and 2 bases from J, with 8 bases between. There are 14 residues in the CDR3. CDR1 and CDR2 from the germline V gene are MNHEY and SMNVEV (reference sequence).

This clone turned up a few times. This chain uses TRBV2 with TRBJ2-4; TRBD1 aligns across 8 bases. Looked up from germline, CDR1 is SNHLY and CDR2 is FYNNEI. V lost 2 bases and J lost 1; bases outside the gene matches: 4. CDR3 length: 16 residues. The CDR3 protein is CASSERTGSAKNIQYF. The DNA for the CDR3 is TGTGCCAGCAGTGAAAGGACAGGGTCGGCCAAAAACATTCAGTACTTC. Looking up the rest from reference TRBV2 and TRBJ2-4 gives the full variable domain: EPEVTQTPSHQVTQMGQEVILRCVPISNHLYFYWYRQILGQKVEFLVSFYNNEISEKSEIFDDQFSVERPDGSNFTLKIRSTKLEDSAMYFCASSERTGSAKNIQYFGAGTRLSVL.

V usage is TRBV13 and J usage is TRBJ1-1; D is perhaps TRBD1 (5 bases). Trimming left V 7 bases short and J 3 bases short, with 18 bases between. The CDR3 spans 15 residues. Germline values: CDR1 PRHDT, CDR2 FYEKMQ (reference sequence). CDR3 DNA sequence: TGTGCCAGCACCCAACGGGGGTTAAGCGACACTGAAGCTTTCTTT. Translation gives CASTQRGLSDTEAFF.

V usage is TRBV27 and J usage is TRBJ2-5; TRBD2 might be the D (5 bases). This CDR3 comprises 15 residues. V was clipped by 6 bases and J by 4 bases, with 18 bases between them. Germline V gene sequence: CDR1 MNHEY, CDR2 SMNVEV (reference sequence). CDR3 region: CASRPFDYRGETQYF. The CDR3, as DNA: TGTGCCAGCAGACCTTTTGACTACAGAGGAGAGACCCAGTACTTC.

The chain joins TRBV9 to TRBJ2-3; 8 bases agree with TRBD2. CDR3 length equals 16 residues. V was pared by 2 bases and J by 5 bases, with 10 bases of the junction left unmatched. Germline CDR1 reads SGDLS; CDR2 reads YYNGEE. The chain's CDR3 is CASSVVSSGPIDTQYF. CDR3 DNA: TGTGCCAGCAGCGTGGTGTCTAGCGGGCCCATAGATACGCAGTATTTT.

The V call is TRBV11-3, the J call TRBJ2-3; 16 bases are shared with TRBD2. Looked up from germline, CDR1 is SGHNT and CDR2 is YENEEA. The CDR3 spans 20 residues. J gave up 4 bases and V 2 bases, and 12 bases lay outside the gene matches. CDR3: CASSLLLAGLAGGSSDTQYF. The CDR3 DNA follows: TGTGCCAGCAGCTTACTTTTAGCGGGACTAGCGGGAGGGTCTTCAGATACGCAGTATTTT.